This paragraph reports one TCR beta chain. This sample stems from a study of blood T cell repertoires in COVID-19. Looking at the study overall: Researchers got acute and convalescent COVID-19 samples from the United States, Italy and Spain.

This table comes from immunoSEQ multiplex PCR, and its TCRdb copy is limited to in-frame clones, with some not included. Of approximately 93,000 clones listed, roughly 70% are singletons. The CDR3 extends over 17 amino acids. Seattle's cohort entered during active infection and was followed longitudinally. The specimen sequenced was peripheral blood. The gene calls are TRBV21-1 and TRBJ2-1; TRBD1 is the table's D call, not checked against the DNA. TRBV21-1 is deemed a pseudogene. The clonotype comes from a man aged 65 to 85 with COVID-19, enrolled during active disease. CDR3 bases: TGTGCCAGCAGCAAAGGTGGGACAGGGGGCGCCTACAATGAGCAGTTCTTC. As protein: CASSKGGTGGAYNEQFF.